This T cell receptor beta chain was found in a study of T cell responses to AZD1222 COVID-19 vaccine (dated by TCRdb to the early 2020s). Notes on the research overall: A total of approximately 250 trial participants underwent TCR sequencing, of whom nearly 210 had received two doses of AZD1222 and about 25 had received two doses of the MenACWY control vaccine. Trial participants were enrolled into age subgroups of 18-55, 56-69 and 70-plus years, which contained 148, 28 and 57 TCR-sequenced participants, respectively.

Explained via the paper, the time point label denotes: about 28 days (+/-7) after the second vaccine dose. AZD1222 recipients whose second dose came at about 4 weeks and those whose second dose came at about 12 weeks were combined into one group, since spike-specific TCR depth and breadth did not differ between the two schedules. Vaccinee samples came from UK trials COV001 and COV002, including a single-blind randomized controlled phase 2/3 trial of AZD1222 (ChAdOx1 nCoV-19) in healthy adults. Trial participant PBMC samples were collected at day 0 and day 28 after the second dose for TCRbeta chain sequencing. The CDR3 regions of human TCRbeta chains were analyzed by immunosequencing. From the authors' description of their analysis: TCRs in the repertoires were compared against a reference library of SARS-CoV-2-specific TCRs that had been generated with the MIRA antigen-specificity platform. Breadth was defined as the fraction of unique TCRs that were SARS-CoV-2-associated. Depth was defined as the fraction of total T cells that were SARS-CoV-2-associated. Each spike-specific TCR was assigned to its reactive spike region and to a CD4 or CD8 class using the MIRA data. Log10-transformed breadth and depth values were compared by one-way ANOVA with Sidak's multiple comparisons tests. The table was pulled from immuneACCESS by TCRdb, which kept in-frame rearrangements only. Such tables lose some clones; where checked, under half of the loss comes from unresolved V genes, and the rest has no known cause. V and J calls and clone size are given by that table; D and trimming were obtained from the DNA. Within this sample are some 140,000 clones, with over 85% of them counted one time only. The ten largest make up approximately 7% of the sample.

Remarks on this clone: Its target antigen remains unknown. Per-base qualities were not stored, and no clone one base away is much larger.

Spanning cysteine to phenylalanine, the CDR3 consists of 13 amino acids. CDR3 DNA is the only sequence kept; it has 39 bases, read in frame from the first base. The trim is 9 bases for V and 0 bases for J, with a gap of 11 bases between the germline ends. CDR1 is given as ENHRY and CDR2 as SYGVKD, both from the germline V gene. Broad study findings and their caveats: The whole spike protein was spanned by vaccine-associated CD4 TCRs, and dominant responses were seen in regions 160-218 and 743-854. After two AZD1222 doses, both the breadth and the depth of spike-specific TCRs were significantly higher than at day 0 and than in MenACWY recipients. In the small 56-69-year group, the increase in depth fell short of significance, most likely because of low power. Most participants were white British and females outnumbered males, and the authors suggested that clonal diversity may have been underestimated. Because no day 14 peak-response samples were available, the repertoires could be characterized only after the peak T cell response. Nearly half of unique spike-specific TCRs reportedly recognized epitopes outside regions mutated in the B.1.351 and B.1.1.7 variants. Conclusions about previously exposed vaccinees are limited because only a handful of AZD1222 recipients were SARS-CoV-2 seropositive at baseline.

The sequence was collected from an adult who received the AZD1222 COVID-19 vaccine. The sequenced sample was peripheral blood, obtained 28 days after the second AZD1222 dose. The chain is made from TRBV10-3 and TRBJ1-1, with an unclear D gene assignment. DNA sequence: TGTGCCATTACTGACGGAGTGAACACTGAAGCTTTCTTT. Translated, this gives CAITDGVNTEAFF.